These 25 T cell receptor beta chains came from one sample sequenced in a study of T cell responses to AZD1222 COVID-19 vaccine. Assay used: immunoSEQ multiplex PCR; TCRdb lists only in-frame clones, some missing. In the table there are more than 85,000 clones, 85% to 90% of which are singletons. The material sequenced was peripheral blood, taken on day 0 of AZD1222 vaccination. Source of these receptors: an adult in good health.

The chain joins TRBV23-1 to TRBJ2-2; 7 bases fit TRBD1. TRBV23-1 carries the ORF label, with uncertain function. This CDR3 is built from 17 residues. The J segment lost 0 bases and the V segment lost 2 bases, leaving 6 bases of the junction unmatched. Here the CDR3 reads CASSQEKGQANTGELFF. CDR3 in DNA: TGCGCCAGCAGTCAAGAAAAAGGACAGGCGAACACCGGGGAGCTGTTTTTT.

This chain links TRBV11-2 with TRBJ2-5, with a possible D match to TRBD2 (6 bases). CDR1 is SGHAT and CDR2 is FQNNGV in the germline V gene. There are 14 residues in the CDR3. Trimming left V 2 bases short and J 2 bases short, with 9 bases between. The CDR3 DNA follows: TGTGCCAGCAGCTTAATAGCGGTACAAGAGACCCAGTACTTC. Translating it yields CASSLIAVQETQYF.

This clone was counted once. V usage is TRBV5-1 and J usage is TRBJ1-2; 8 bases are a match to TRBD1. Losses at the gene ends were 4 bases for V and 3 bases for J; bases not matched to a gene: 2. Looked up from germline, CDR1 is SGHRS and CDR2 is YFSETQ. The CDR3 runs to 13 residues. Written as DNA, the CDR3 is TGCGCCAGCAGCCCGGACAGGGACTATGGCTACACCTTC. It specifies CASSPDRDYGYTF.

The CDR3 is CASRKEGGLYEQYF. DNA of the CDR3: TGTGCCAGCAGAAAAGAGGGGGGACTCTACGAGCAGTACTTC. The rearrangement joins TRBV11-3 to TRBJ2-7, with D perhaps given as TRBD1 or TRBD2 (6 bases each). V was shortened by 6 bases and J by 3 bases, with 15 bases between the two germline ends. Germline assignment: CDR1 SGHNT and CDR2 YENEEA. The CDR3 is made up of 14 amino acids.

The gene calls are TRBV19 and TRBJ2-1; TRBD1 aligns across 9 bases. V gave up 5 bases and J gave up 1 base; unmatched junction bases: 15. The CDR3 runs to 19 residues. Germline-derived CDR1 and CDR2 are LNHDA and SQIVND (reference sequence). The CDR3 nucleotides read TGTGCCAGTAGTGGGTTCGGACAGGGGTCCCCTCCTTCCTACAATGAGCAGTTCTTC. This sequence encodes CASSGFGQGSPPSYNEQFF.

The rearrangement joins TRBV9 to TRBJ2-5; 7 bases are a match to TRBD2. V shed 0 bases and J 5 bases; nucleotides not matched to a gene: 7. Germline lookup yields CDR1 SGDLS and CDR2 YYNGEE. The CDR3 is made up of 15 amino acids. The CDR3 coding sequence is TGTGCCAGCAGCGTAGTCGGTAGGCGGGAGGAGACCCAGTACTTC. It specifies CASSVVGRREETQYF.

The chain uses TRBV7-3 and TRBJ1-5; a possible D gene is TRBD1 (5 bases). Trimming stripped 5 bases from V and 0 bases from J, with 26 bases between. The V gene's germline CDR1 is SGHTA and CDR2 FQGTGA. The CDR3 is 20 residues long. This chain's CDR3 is CASSQGRWGRDFYSNQPQHF. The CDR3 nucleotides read TGTGCCAGCAGCCAAGGTCGGTGGGGACGAGACTTTTATAGCAATCAGCCCCAGCATTTT.

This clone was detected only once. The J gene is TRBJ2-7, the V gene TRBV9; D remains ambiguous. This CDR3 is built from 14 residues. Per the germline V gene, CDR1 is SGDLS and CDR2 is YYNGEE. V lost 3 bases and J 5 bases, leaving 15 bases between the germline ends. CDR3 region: CASSGPPPRDEQYF. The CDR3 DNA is TGTGCCAGCAGCGGTCCGCCACCCCGGGACGAGCAGTACTTC.

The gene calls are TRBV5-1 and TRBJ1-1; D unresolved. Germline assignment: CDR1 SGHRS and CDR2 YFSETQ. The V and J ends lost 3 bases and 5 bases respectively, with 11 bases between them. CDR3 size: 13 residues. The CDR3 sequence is CASSWESGTEAFF. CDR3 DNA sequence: TGCGCCAGCAGCTGGGAAAGCGGGACTGAAGCTTTCTTT.

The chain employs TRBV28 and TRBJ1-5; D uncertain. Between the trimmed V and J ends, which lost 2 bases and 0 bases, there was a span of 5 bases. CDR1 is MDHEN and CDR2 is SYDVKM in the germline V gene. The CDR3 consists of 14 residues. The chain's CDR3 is CASSLAYSNQPQHF. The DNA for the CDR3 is TGTGCCAGCAGTTTAGCCTATAGCAATCAGCCCCAGCATTTT.

DNA of the CDR3: TGTGCCAGCAGGGGACAGGGGGCAGGGTATGAGCAGTTCTTC. Its translation: CASRGQGAGYEQFF. The chain has TRBV28 and TRBJ2-1; 12 bases map to TRBD1. The CDR3 sequence is 14 residues long. J gave up 8 bases and V 6 bases, and 5 bases lay outside the gene matches. Germline-derived CDR1 and CDR2 are MDHEN and SYDVKM.

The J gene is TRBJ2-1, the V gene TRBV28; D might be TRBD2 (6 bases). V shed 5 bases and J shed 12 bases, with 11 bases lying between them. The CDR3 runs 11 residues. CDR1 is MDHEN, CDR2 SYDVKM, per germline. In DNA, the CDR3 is TGTGCCAGCAGTGATAGCGGAAGGCAGTTCTTC. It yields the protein CASSDSGRQFF.

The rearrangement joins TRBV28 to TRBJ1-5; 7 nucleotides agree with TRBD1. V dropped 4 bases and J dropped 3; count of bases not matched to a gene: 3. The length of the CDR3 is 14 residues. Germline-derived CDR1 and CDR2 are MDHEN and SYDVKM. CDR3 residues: CASSSGQHNQPQHF. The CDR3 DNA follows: TGTGCCAGCAGTTCGGGACAGCACAATCAGCCCCAGCATTTT.

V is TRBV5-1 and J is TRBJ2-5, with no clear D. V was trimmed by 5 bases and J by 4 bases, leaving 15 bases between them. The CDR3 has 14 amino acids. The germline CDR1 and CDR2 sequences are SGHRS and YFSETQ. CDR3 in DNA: TGCGCCAGCAGTTTCCTGGGCGAATCAGAGACCCAGTACTTC. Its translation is CASSFLGESETQYF.

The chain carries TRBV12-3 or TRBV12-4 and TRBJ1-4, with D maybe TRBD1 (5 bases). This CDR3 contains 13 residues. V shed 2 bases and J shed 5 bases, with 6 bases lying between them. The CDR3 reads CASSLNRNEKLFF. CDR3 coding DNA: TGTGCCAGCAGTTTAAACAGGAATGAAAAACTGTTTTTT.

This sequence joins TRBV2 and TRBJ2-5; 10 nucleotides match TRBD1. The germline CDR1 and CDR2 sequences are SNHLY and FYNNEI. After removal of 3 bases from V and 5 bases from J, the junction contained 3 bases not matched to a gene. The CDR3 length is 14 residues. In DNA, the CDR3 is TGTGCCAGCAGTGAGACAGGGGGCCAGGAGACCCAGTACTTC. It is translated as CASSETGGQETQYF.

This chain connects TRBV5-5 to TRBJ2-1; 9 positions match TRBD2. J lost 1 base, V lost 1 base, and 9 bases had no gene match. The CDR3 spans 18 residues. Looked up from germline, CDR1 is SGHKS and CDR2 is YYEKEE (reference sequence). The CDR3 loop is CASSLRGLAGSSYNEQFF. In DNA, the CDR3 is TGTGCCAGCAGCTTGAGAGGGCTAGCGGGGAGTTCCTACAATGAGCAGTTCTTC.

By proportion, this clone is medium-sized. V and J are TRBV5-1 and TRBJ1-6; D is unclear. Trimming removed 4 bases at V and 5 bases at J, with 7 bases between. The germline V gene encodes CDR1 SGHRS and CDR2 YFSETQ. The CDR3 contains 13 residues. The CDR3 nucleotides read TGCGCCAGCAGCACCGACAATAATTCACCCCTCCACTTT. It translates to CASSTDNNSPLHF.

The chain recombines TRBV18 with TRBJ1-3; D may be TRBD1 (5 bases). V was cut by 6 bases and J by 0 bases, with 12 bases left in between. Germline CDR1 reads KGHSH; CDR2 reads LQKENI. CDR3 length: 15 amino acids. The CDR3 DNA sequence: TGTGCCAGCTCGGAAGGGGCAGTCTCTGGAAACACCATATATTTT. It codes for CASSEGAVSGNTIYF.

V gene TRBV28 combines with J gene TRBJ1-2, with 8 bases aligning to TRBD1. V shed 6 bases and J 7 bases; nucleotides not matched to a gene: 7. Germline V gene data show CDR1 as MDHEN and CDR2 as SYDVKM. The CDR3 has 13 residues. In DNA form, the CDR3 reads TGTGCCAGCAGAACAGGGGGAGGGGGTGGCTACACCTTC. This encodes CASRTGGGGGYTF.

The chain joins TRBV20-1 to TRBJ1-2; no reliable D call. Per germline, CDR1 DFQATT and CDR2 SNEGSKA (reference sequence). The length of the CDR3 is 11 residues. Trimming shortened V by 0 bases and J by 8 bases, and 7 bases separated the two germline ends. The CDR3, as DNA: TGCAGTGCTAGAGAAGGGCCCGGCTACACCTTC. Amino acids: CSAREGPGYTF.

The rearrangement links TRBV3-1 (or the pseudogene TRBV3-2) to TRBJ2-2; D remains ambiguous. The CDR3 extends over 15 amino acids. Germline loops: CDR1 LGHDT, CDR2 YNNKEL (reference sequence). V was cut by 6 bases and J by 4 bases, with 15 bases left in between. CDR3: CASSLWNLRTGELFF. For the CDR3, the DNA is TGTGCCAGCAGTCTATGGAACCTTCGCACCGGGGAGCTGTTTTTT.

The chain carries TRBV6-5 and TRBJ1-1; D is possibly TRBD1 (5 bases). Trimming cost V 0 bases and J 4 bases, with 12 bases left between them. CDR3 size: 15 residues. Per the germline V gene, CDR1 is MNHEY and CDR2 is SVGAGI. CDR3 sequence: CASSYSRRVGTEAFF. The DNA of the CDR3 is TGTGCCAGCAGTTACTCGCGCAGGGTTGGCACTGAAGCTTTCTTT.

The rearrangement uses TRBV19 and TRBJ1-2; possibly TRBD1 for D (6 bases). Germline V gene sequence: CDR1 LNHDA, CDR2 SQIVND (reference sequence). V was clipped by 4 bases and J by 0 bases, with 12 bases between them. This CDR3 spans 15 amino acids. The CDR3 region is CASSRSGAPNYGYTF. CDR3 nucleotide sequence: TGTGCCAGTAGTAGGTCAGGGGCACCTAACTATGGCTACACCTTC.

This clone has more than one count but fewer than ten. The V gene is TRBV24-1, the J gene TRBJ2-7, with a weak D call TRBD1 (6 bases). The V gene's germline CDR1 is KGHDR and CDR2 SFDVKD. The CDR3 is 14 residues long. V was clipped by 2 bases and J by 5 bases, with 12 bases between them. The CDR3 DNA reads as TGTGCCACCAGTGATTCCAGGGGTATAAACGAGCAGTACTTC. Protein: CATSDSRGINEQYF.